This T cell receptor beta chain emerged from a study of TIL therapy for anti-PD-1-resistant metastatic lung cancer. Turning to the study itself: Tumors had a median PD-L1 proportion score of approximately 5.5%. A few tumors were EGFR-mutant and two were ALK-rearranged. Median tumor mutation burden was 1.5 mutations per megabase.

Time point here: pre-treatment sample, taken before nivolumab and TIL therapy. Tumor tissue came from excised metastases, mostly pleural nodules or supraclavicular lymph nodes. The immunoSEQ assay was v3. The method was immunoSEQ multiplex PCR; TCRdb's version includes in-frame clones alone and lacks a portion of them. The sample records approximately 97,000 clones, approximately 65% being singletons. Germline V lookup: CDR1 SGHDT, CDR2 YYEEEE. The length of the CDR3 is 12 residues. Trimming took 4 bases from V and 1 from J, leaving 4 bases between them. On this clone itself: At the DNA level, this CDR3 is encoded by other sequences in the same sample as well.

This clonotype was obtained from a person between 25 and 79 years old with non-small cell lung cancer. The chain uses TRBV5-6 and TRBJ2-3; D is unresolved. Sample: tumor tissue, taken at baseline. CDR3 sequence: CASSSGTDTQYF. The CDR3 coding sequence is TGTGCCAGCAGCAGCGGCACAGATACGCAGTATTTT.